This entry lists 26 T cell receptor beta chains sequenced from one sample in a study of cytomegalovirus exposure and HLA in healthy donors. PCR amplification relied on 60 Vbeta primers (plus 13 Jbeta primers). The table came from immunoSEQ multiplex PCR; TCRdb's copy has only in-frame clones and leaves some out. Among 150,000 to 200,000 clones listed, over 75% were seen once. Sequencing was done on a sample of PBMCs. The receptors shown here come from a young woman in good health and CMV-seronegative.

Comments on this clone: One base away lies a much larger clone, so this may be a sequencing read error. The rearrangement links TRBV6-5 to TRBJ2-2; 7 bases map to TRBD1. Germline V lookup: CDR1 MNHEY, CDR2 SVGAGI. The CDR3 covers 13 residues. The junction had 2 bases not matched to a gene; V was cut back by 8 bases and J by 2 bases. For the CDR3, the DNA is TGTGCCAGCCGGGACAGCAACACCGGGGAGCTGTTTTTT. The encoded protein is CASRDSNTGELFF.

The rearrangement links TRBV25-1 to TRBJ2-7; D is perhaps TRBD2 (6 bases). Trimming took 6 bases from V and 0 from J, leaving 15 bases between them. Germline CDR1 is MGHDK and CDR2 is SYGVNS. The CDR3 is made up of 15 amino acids. CDR3 sequence (DNA): TGTGCCAGCAGCTTTGGCGGGATGAGCTCCTACGAGCAGTACTTC. Translating it yields CASSFGGMSSYEQYF.

The chain is built from TRBV9 and TRBJ2-5, with 11 bases lining up with TRBD1. The CDR3 contains 16 residues. Per the germline V gene, CDR1 is SGDLS and CDR2 is YYNGEE. V gave up 0 bases and J gave up 4 bases; unmatched junction bases: 5. The CDR3 protein is CASSVGTGGIGETQYF. The CDR3 DNA sequence: TGTGCCAGCAGCGTAGGGACAGGGGGCATAGGAGAGACCCAGTACTTC.

The V call is TRBV28, the J call TRBJ2-1, with 10 bases fitting TRBD1. The CDR3 runs to 15 residues. Germline V gives CDR1 MDHEN, CDR2 SYDVKM. V trimming: 2 bases; J trimming: 8 bases; junction bases outside the gene matches: 6. The CDR3, as DNA: TGTGCCAGCAGTTTAACCCAGACAGGGGGCCATGAGCAGTTCTTC. Protein: CASSLTQTGGHEQFF.

This clone was counted a few times. Germline and junction disagree at one end, which may indicate a read error. The CDR3 DNA reads as TGCGCCAGCAGCCCCCCTAGCGGGGGCTACCATGAGCAGTTCTTC. Its protein product is CASSPPSGGYHEQFF. The chain recombines TRBV5-1 with TRBJ2-1; 10 bases are a match to TRBD2. This CDR3 comprises 15 residues. The germline V gene has CDR1 SGHRS and CDR2 YFSETQ. Based on the CDR3 plus reference TRBV5-1 and TRBJ2-1, the full variable domain is KAGVTQTPRYLIKTRGQQVTLSCSPISGHRSVSWYQQTPGQGLQFLFEYFSETQRNKGNFPGRFSGRQFSNSRSEMNVSTLELGDSALYLCASSPPSGGYHEQFFGPGTRLTVL.

J is TRBJ1-2 and V is TRBV5-1, with 9 bases fitting TRBD1. The CDR3 loop spans 14 amino acids. Germline V gene data show CDR1 as SGHRS and CDR2 as YFSETQ. V shed 3 bases, J shed 4 bases, and the junction held 4 bases outside the gene matches. The CDR3 reads CASSSGQGVYGYTF. CDR3 nucleotide sequence: TGCGCCAGCAGCTCGGGACAGGGTGTCTATGGCTACACCTTC.

The chain combines TRBV6-6 with TRBJ1-1; possible D gene TRBD1, 5 bases. This CDR3 region has 13 residues. Germline lookup yields CDR1 MNHNY and CDR2 SVGAGI (reference sequence). Trimming removed 8 bases from V and 0 bases from J, with 10 bases in between. This CDR3 reads CASGAPVNTEAFF. The CDR3 nucleotides are TGTGCCAGCGGGGCTCCTGTGAACACTGAAGCTTTCTTT.

This chain uses TRBV25-1 with TRBJ1-2; TRBD1 is a possible D gene (6 bases). Germline V gene data show CDR1 as MGHDK and CDR2 as SYGVNS. Trimming shortened V by 4 bases and J by 4 bases, and 13 bases separated the two germline ends. The CDR3 runs 14 residues. The CDR3 nucleotides read TGTGCCAGCAGTGTACAGGGAGGGGGCTATGGCTACACCTTC. Translation: CASSVQGGGYGYTF.

The chain has TRBV11-2 and TRBJ1-1, with D possibly being TRBD1 (6 bases). CDR1 is SGHAT and CDR2 is FQNNGV in the germline V gene. The CDR3 is 13 amino acids. V was cut by 1 base and J by 8 bases, with 11 bases left in between. The CDR3 is CASSLVEDREAFF. DNA for the CDR3: TGTGCCAGCAGCTTAGTCGAAGACAGGGAAGCTTTCTTT.

The gene calls are TRBV6-5 and TRBJ2-2; tentatively, D is TRBD1 (6 bases). CDR3 length: 12 amino acids. Germline V lookup: CDR1 MNHEY, CDR2 SVGAGI. V gave up 5 bases and J gave up 6 bases, with 7 bases separating them. In DNA, the CDR3 is TGTGCCAGCAGTACAGGGTCCGGGGAGCTGTTTTTT. Protein product: CASSTGSGELFF.

The rearrangement joins TRBV5-4 to TRBJ1-2; 7 nucleotides match TRBD1. The CDR3 consists of 15 residues. V gave up 0 bases and J gave up 4 bases; unmatched junction bases: 6. Germline V gene data show CDR1 as SGHNT and CDR2 as YYREEE (reference sequence). CDR3: CASSLAQDRRYGYTF. The CDR3 DNA reads TGTGCCAGCAGCTTGGCCCAGGACAGGCGCTATGGCTACACCTTC.

This clone was counted once. The chain is built from TRBV27 and TRBJ1-1; 10 bases match TRBD1. Trimming took 4 bases from V and 2 from J; bases not matched to a gene: 16. Germline V gene lookup returns CDR1 MNHEY and CDR2 SMNVEV (reference sequence). This CDR3 is built from 19 residues. In DNA, the CDR3 is TGTGCCAGCAGTTCGCGGGACAGGGGTGTCAGGGGGTTCAACACTGAAGCTTTCTTT. The encoded protein is CASSSRDRGVRGFNTEAFF.

The genes are TRBV6-5 and TRBJ1-1, with a possible D match to TRBD1 (5 bases). Looked up from germline, CDR1 is MNHEY and CDR2 is SVGAGI. The V end was cut by 5 bases, the J end by 0 bases, with 10 bases between. CDR3 length: 14 amino acids. CDR3 protein: CASSETEMNTEAFF. CDR3 nucleotide sequence: TGTGCCAGCAGTGAGACAGAGATGAACACTGAAGCTTTCTTT.

This clone was found a few times. This chain uses TRBV5-4 with TRBJ2-7; the match to TRBD1 covers 12 bases. Germline V gene data show CDR1 as SGHNT and CDR2 as YYREEE (reference sequence). Trimming took 4 bases from V and 3 from J; bases not matched to a gene: 8. The CDR3 sequence is 16 residues long. CDR3 in amino acids: CASSPGTGGSLYEQYF. CDR3 in DNA: TGTGCCAGCAGCCCTGGGACAGGGGGCTCCCTCTACGAGCAGTACTTC.

The table lists this clone with a few counts. The chain combines TRBV2 with TRBJ1-5; D uncertain. This CDR3 is built from 17 residues. Germline CDR1 and CDR2: SNHLY and FYNNEI. Trimming stripped 1 base from V and 1 base from J, with 14 bases between. The CDR3 sequence: CASSEGGSWISNQPQHF. CDR3 nucleotides: TGTGCCAGCAGTGAAGGAGGCAGTTGGATAAGCAATCAGCCCCAGCATTTT.

This rearrangement joins TRBV28 to TRBJ2-2; 7 bases line up with TRBD1. Germline-derived CDR1 and CDR2 are MDHEN and SYDVKM. The length of the CDR3 is 14 residues. The junction had 7 bases not matched to a gene; V was cut back by 6 bases and J by 6 bases. The CDR3 loop is CASSSGQMPGELFF. DNA for the CDR3: TGTGCCAGCAGCTCGGGACAGATGCCCGGGGAGCTGTTTTTT.

This clone was observed once. One end of the junction is discordant with germline, which a read error may explain. This sequence joins TRBV27 and TRBJ1-1; D gene unclear. The germline V gene encodes CDR1 MNHEY and CDR2 SMNVEV (reference sequence). The CDR3 consists of 13 residues. The CDR3: CAGSWQANTEAFF. The CDR3 nucleotides read TGTGCCGGCAGTTGGCAGGCGAACACTGAAGCTTTCTTT.

This clone was recorded once. The V gene is TRBV5-5, the J gene TRBJ1-5; unclear D gene. The CDR3 consists of 15 residues. The V end was cut by 4 bases, the J end by 0 bases, with 11 bases between. Germline V gene data show CDR1 as SGHKS and CDR2 as YYEKEE (reference sequence). CDR3 coding DNA: TGTGCCAGCAGCGTATTCGCGAATAGCAATCAGCCCCAGCATTTT. Its translation is CASSVFANSNQPQHF.

The chain has TRBV19 and TRBJ2-3; TRBD2 matches at 7 bases. The V gene end was trimmed by 5 bases and the J gene end by 8 bases; junction bases not matched to a gene: 19. The CDR3 spans 17 residues. Germline CDR1 is LNHDA and CDR2 is SQIVND (reference sequence). CDR3 DNA sequence: TGTGCCAGTAGTCCTTGGTCGGGGGGTGAGTTGTCAGGTACGCAGTATTTT. Translated: CASSPWSGGELSGTQYF.

The CDR3 DNA sequence: TGTGCCAGCAGTTCCTACCGGGAGTCAACCTACGAGCAGTACTTC. As protein: CASSSYRESTYEQYF. The V gene is TRBV28, the J gene TRBJ2-7, with D possibly matching TRBD2 (6 bases). There are 15 residues in the CDR3. The germline gives CDR1 MDHEN, CDR2 SYDVKM. V was pared by 4 bases and J by 2 bases, with 15 bases between.

V and J are TRBV7-9 and TRBJ2-1, with D tentatively TRBD2 (6 bases). Germline V gene lookup returns CDR1 SEHNR and CDR2 FQNEAQ (reference sequence). Trimming removed 1 base at V and 3 bases at J, with 10 bases between. The CDR3 loop spans 15 amino acids. CDR3 residues: CASSLDIGSYNEQFF. CDR3 nucleotides: TGTGCCAGCAGCTTAGACATCGGGAGCTACAATGAGCAGTTCTTC.

This clone was seen just once. The gene calls are TRBV9 and TRBJ2-1, with 11 bases matching TRBD2. CDR1 SGDLS and CDR2 YYNGEE come from the germline V gene. CDR3 length: 19 amino acids. With V trimmed by 0 bases and J by 3 bases, 11 bases remained unmatched. The CDR3 loop is CASSVGEGASGGHYNEQFF. The CDR3 DNA follows: TGTGCCAGCAGCGTAGGGGAGGGGGCTAGCGGGGGGCACTACAATGAGCAGTTCTTC.

The chain is built from TRBV5-1 and TRBJ1-2, with D maybe TRBD1 (6 bases). V lost 2 bases and J lost 2, with 7 bases in between. Per the germline V gene, CDR1 is SGHRS and CDR2 is YFSETQ. CDR3 length equals 13 residues. Written as DNA, the CDR3 is TGCGCCAGCAGCTTACAGGGCAACTATGGCTACACCTTC. Residues: CASSLQGNYGYTF.

The chain combines TRBV7-9 with TRBJ2-1; 8 bases line up with TRBD2. V was clipped by 4 bases and J by 7 bases; unmatched bases: 9. This CDR3 spans 15 amino acids. Germline CDR1 reads SEHNR; CDR2 reads FQNEAQ (reference sequence). CDR3 in DNA: TGTGCCAGCAGCTGGTTAACGGGAGGGCCTAATGAGCAGTTCTTC. Amino acid sequence: CASSWLTGGPNEQFF.

A remark on this clone: Other DNA sequences in this specimen translate into the identical CDR3. The chain carries TRBV2 and TRBJ2-5; TRBD2 matches 11 bases. V trimming: 2 bases; J trimming: 5 bases; junction bases outside the gene matches: 1. Germline V gene data show CDR1 as SNHLY and CDR2 as FYNNEI. The CDR3 runs 14 residues. CDR3 DNA: TGTGCCAGCAGTGAATTAGCGGGGGGGGAGACCCAGTACTTC. It specifies CASSELAGGETQYF.

CDR3 loop: CASSLRSTGSGSYEQYF. In DNA, the CDR3 is TGTGCCAGCAGTTTACGGTCTACGGGATCAGGCTCCTACGAGCAGTACTTC. The chain employs TRBV27 and TRBJ2-7; possibly TRBD2 for D (5 bases). Trimming took 2 bases from V and 0 from J, leaving 17 bases between them. The CDR3 has 17 residues. Germline CDR1 and CDR2: MNHEY and SMNVEV (reference sequence).